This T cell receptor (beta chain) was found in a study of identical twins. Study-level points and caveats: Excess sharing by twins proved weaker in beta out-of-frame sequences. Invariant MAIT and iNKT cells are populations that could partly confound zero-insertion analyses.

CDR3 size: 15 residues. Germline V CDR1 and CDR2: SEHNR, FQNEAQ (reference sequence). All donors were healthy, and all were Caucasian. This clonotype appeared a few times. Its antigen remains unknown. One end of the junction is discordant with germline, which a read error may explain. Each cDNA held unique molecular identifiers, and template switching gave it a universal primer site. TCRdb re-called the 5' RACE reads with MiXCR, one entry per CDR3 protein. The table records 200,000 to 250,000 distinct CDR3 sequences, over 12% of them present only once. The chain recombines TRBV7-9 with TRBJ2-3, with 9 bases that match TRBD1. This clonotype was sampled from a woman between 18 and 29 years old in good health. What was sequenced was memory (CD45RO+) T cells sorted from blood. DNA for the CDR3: TGTGCCAGCAGCTCGGGACAGGGAGTCACATATACGCAGTATTTT. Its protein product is CASSSGQGVTYTQYF.